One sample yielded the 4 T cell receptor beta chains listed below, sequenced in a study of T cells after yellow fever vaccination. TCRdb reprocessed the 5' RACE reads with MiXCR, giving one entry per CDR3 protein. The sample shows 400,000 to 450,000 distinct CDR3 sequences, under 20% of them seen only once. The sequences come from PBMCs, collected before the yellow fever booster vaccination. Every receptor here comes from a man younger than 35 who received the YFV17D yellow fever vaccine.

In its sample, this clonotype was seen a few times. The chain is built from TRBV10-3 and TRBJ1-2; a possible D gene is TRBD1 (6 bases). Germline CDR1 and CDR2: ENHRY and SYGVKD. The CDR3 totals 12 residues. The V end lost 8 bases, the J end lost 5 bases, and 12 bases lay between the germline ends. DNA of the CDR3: TGTGCCATCGTCGGAGGGGGGTATGGCTACACCTTC. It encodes CAIVGGGYGYTF.

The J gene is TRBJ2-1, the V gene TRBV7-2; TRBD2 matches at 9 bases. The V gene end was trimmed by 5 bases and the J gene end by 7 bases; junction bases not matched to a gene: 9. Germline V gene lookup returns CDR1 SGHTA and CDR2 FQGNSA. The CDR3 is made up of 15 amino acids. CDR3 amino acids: CASSLLSGGPNEQFF. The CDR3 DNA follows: TGTGCCAGCAGCCTACTCAGCGGGGGGCCGAATGAGCAGTTCTTC.

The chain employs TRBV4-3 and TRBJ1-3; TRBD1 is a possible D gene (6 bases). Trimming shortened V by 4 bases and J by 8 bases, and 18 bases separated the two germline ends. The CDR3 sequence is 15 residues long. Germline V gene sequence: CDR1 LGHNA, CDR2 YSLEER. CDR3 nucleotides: TGCGCCAGCAGCCTAAAACAGGGCCCAGCGGACACCATATATTTT. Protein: CASSLKQGPADTIYF.

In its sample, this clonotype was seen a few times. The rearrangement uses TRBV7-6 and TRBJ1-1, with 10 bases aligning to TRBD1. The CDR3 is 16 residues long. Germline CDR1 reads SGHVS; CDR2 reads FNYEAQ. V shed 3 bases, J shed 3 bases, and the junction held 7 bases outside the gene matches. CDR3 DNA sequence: TGTGCCAGCAGCTTCCCGGGGACAGGGGAATACACTGAAGCTTTCTTT. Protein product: CASSFPGTGEYTEAFF.